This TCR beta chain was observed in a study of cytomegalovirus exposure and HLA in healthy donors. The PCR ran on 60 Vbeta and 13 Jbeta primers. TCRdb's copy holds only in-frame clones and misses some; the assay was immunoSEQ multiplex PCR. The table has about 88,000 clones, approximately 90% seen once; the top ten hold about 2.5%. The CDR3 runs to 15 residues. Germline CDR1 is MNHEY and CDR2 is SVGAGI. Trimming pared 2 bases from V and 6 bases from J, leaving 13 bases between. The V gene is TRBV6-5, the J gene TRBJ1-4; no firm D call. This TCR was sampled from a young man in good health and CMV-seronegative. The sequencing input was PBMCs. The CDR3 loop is CASSYGSSGDEKLFF. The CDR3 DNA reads TGTGCCAGCAGTTACGGGTCGTCGGGAGATGAAAAACTGTTTTTT.